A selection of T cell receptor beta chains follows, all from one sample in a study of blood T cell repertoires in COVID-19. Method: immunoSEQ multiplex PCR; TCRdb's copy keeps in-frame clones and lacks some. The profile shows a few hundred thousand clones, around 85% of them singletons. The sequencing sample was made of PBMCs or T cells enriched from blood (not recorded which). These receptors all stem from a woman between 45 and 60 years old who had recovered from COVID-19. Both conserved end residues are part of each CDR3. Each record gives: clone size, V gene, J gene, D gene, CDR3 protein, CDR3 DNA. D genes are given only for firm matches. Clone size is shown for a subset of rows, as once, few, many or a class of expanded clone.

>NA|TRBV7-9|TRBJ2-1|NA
CASSLVLSGYSYNEQFF
TGTGCCAGCAGCTTAGTATTAAGCGGGTACTCCTACAATGAGCAGTTCTTC
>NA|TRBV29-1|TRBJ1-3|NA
CSVEGGNTIYF
TGCAGCGTTGAGGGCGGAAACACCATATATTTT
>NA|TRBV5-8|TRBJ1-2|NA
CASSTEYGYTF
TGTGCCAGCTCCACAGAGTATGGCTACACCTTC
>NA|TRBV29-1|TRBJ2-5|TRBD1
CSVGDRAQETQYF
TGCAGCGTGGGGGACAGGGCTCAAGAGACCCAGTACTTC
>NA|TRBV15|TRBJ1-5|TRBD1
CATSRDRGLDQPQHF
TGTGCCACCAGCAGGGACAGGGGGCTCGATCAGCCCCAGCATTTT
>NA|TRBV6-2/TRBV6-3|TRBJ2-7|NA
CASSWLQGYEQYF
TGTGCCAGCAGTTGGTTACAGGGATACGAGCAGTACTTC
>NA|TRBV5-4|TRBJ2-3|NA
CASSSPSSDTQYF
TGTGCCAGCAGCTCGCCTTCGAGCGATACGCAGTATTTT
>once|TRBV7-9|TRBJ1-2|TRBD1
CASSLTGVDGYTF
TGTGCCAGCAGCTTAACAGGGGTGGATGGCTACACCTTC
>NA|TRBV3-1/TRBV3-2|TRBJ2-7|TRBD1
CASSQDGTGYEQYF
TGTGCCAGCAGCCAAGACGGGACAGGCTACGAGCAGTACTTC
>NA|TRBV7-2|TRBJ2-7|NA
CASSFSLQLRYEQYF
TGTGCCAGCAGCTTTTCCCTACAGCTTAGGTACGAGCAGTACTTC
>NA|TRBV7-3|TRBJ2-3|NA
CASSLEPTDTQYF
TGTGCCAGCAGCTTGGAGCCCACAGATACGCAGTATTTT
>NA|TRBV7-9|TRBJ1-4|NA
CASSSGGPNEKLFF
TGTGCCAGCAGCTCGGGGGGGCCTAATGAAAAACTGTTTTTT
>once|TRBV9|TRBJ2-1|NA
CASRGSGEGEQFF
TGTGCCAGCAGAGGGTCCGGAGAGGGTGAGCAGTTCTTC
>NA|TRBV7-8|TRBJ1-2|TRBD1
CASSLNTGATGYTF
TGTGCCAGCAGCTTAAATACAGGGGCGACGGGCTACACCTTC
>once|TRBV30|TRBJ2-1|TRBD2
CAWSPLGVAGNEQFF
TGTGCCTGGAGTCCCCTGGGAGTAGCGGGAAATGAGCAGTTCTTC
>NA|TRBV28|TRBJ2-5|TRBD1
CATIGQGRLETQYF
TGTGCCACCATCGGACAGGGACGGTTGGAGACCCAGTACTTC
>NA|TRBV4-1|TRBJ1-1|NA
CASSQRGMVNTEAFF
TGCGCCAGCAGCCAAAGGGGAATGGTGAACACTGAAGCTTTCTTT
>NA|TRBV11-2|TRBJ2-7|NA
CASSQGYPSYEQYF
TGTGCCAGCAGCCAGGGATATCCTAGCTACGAGCAGTACTTC
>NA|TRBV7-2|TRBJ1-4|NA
CASSLDYGLEKLFF
TGTGCCAGCAGCTTAGATTATGGGCTCGAAAAACTGTTTTTT
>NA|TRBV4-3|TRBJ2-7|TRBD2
CASSQDQTSGYEQYF
TGCGCCAGCAGCCAAGATCAGACTAGCGGCTACGAGCAGTACTTC
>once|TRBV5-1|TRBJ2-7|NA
CASSLQGLSSYEQYF
TGCGCCAGCAGCTTGCAGGGGTTAAGCTCCTACGAGCAGTACTTC
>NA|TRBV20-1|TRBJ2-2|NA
CSASPLQGAFATGELFF
TGCAGTGCTAGTCCCCTTCAAGGGGCGTTCGCCACCGGGGAGCTGTTTTTT
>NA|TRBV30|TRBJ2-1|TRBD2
CAWSRLAGGPGDEQFF
TGTGCCTGGAGTAGACTAGCGGGAGGGCCTGGGGATGAGCAGTTCTTC
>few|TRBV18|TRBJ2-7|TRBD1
CASSGGTGGYEQYF
TGTGCCAGCTCAGGCGGGACAGGGGGGTACGAGCAGTACTTC
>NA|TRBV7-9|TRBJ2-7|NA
CASSFGRTLEQYF
TGTGCCAGCAGCTTCGGAAGGACTCTCGAGCAGTACTTC
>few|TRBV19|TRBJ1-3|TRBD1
CASSPQTGLWHGTIYF
TGTGCCAGTAGTCCACAGACAGGGCTCTGGCACGGCACCATATATTTT
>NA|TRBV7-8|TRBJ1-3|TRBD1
CASSLVVGTGTSGNTIYF
TGTGCCAGCAGCTTAGTAGTGGGGACAGGGACCTCTGGAAACACCATATATTTT
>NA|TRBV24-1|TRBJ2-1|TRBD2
CATAPSGRAANEQFF
TGTGCCACTGCCCCTAGCGGGAGGGCCGCGAATGAGCAGTTCTTC
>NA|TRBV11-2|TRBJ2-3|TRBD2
CASSYSGRAADTQYF
TGTGCCAGCAGCTATAGCGGGAGGGCCGCAGATACGCAGTATTTT
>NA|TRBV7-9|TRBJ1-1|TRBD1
CASRRDSRRDFF
TGTGCCAGCAGGAGGGACAGTCGAAGGGATTTCTTT
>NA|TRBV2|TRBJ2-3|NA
CASSTSTDTQYF
TGTGCCAGCAGTACTAGCACAGATACGCAGTATTTT
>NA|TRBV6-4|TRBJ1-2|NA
CASSESSLGNYGYTF
TGTGCCAGCAGTGAGAGCAGTTTGGGCAACTATGGCTACACCTTC
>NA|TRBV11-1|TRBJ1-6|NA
CASSGEGRRLNSPLHF
TGTGCCAGCAGCGGAGAGGGGAGGAGATTGAATTCACCCCTCCACTTT
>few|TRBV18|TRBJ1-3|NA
CASSPWGTPSGNTIYF
TGTGCCAGCTCACCATGGGGGACACCGTCTGGAAACACCATATATTTT
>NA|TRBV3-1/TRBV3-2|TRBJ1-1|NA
CASSERPNTEAFF
TGTGCCAGCAGCGAGAGGCCGAACACTGAAGCTTTCTTT
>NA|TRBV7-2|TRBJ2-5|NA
CASSLARLQETQYF
TGTGCCAGCAGCTTAGCGAGACTTCAAGAGACCCAGTACTTC
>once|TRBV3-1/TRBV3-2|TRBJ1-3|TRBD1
CASSQDSGGGNTIYF
TGTGCCAGCAGCCAAGATTCAGGGGGTGGAAACACCATATATTTT
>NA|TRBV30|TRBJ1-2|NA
CAWSVQWGSSGAKYYGYTF
TGTGCCTGGAGTGTACAATGGGGGTCTTCAGGGGCGAAATACTATGGCTACACCTTC
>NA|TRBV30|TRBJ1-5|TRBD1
CAWSPTGGRQPQHF
TGTGCCTGGAGTCCAACAGGGGGTCGTCAGCCCCAGCATTTT
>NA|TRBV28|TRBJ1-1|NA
CASYWGPLGAFF
TGTGCCTCTTATTGGGGGCCCTTAGGGGCTTTCTTT
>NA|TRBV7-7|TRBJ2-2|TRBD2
CASSLRLAGPTGELFF
TGTGCCAGCAGCTTACGACTAGCGGGCCCCACCGGGGAGCTGTTTTTT
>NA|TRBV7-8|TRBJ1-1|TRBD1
CASSPWRFRGSTEAFF
TGTGCCAGCAGCCCTTGGAGGTTCAGGGGGAGCACTGAAGCTTTCTTT
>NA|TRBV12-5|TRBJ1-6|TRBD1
CASGSTTQGADNSPLHF
TGTGCTAGTGGTTCAACCACCCAGGGGGCGGATAATTCACCCCTCCACTTT
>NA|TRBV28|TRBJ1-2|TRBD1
CASRKDRGRYGYTF
TGTGCCAGCAGGAAGGACAGGGGCCGCTATGGCTACACCTTC
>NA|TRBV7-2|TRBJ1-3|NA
CASSPRGGAGNTIYF
TGTGCCAGCAGCCCAAGGGGAGGAGCTGGAAACACCATATATTTT
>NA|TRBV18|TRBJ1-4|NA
CASSGYGAANEKLFF
TGTGCCAGCTCAGGATATGGGGCAGCTAATGAAAAACTGTTTTTT
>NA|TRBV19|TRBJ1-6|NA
CASSYRESSYNSPLHF
TGTGCCAGTAGTTACAGGGAAAGCTCCTATAATTCACCCCTCCACTTT
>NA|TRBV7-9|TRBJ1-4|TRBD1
CASSSRTGFEKLFF
TGTGCCAGCAGCTCTAGGACAGGGTTTGAAAAACTGTTTTTT
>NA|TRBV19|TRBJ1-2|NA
CASSTRQRANYGYTF
TGTGCCAGTAGTACCAGACAGCGAGCTAACTATGGCTACACCTTC
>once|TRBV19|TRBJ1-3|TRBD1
CASLPGQFSGNTIYF
TGTGCCAGCTTACCGGGACAGTTCTCTGGAAACACCATATATTTT
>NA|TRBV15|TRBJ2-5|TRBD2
CATSRDPAGDQETQYF
TGTGCCACCAGCAGAGATCCGGCGGGAGACCAAGAGACCCAGTACTTC
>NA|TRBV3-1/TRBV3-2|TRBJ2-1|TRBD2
CASSRTSGGTNEQFF
TGTGCCAGCAGCCGGACTAGCGGGGGTACGAATGAGCAGTTCTTC
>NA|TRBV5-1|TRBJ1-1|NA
CASSTGVMNTEAFF
TGCGCCAGCAGCACGGGGGTGATGAACACTGAAGCTTTCTTT
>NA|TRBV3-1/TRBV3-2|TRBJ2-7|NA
CASSQDKRKAVSGQYF
TGTGCCAGCAGCCAAGATAAGCGGAAGGCAGTCAGTGGGCAGTACTTC
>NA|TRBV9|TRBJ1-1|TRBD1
CASSAHSAGRGTEAFF
TGTGCCAGCAGCGCCCACTCGGCGGGCAGGGGGACTGAAGCTTTCTTT
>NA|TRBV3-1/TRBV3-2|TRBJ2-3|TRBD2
CASSPSGGTTDTQYF
TGTGCCAGCAGCCCGAGCGGGGGGACCACAGATACGCAGTATTTT
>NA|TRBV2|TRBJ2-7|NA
CASSAATAGYEQYF
TGTGCCAGCAGTGCGGCTACGGCAGGCTACGAGCAGTACTTC
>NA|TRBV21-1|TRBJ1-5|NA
CASSLRPGTAYSNQPQHF
TGTGCCAGCAGCCTCCGACCTGGGACAGCTTATAGCAATCAGCCCCAGCATTTT
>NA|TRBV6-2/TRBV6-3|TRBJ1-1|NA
CASSGNRVLNTEAFF
TGTGCCAGCAGTGGCAACAGGGTCCTGAACACTGAAGCTTTCTTT